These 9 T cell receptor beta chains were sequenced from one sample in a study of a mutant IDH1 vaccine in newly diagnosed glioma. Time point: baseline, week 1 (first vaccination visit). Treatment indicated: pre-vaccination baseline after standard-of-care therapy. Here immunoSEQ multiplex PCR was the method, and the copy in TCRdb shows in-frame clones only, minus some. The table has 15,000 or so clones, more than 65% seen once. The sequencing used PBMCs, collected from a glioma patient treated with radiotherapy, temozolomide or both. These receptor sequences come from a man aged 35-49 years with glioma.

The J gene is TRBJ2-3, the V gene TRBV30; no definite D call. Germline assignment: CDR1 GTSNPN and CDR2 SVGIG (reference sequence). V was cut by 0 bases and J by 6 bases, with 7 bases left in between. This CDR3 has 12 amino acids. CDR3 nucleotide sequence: TGTGCCTGGAGTGTACGGGCGGATACGCAGTATTTT. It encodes CAWSVRADTQYF.

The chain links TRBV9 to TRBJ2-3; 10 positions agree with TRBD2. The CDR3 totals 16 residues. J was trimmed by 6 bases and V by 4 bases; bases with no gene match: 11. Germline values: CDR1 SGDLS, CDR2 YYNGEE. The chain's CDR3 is CASSLGASGSGDTQYF. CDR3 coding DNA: TGTGCCAGCAGCCTTGGGGCTAGCGGGAGTGGCGATACGCAGTATTTT.

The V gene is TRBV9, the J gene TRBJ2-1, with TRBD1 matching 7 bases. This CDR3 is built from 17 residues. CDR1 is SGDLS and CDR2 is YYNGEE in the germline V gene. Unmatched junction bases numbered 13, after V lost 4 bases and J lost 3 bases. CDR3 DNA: TGTGCCAGCAGCCACGGACAGGCCAGTAGCGTCTACAATGAGCAGTTCTTC. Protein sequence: CASSHGQASSVYNEQFF.

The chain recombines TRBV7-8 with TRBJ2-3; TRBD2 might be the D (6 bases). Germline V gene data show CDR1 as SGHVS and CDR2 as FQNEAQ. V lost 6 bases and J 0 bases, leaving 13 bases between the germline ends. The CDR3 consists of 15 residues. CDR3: CASSFPGVSTDTQYF. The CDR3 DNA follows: TGTGCCAGCAGTTTTCCGGGGGTTAGCACAGATACGCAGTATTTT. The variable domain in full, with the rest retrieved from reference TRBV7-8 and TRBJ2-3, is GAGVSQSPRYKVAKRGQDVALRCDPISGHVSLFWYQQALGQGPEFLTYFQNEAQLDKSGLPSDRFFAERPEGSVSTLKIQRTQQEDSAVYLCASSFPGVSTDTQYFGPGTRLTVL.

CDR3 nucleotide sequence: TGTGCCATCAGTGAGTCGATCGAGCAGTACTTC. This translates into CAISESIEQYF. The V and J genes are TRBV10-3 and TRBJ2-7; D ambiguous. CDR1 is ENHRY and CDR2 is SYGVKD in the germline V gene. The CDR3 spans 11 residues. V lost 0 bases to trimming and J lost 6 bases, with 3 bases between them.

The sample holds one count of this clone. CDR3 residues: CASSQDAERRSPGDEQFF. The CDR3 DNA is TGCGCCAGCAGCCAAGATGCTGAGCGGCGGTCCCCGGGGGACGAGCAGTTCTTC. This chain joins TRBV4-3 and TRBJ2-1; a possible D gene is TRBD2 (6 bases). V was trimmed by 0 bases and J by 10 bases, leaving 25 bases between them. This CDR3 comprises 18 residues. The germline gives CDR1 LGHNA, CDR2 YSLEER.

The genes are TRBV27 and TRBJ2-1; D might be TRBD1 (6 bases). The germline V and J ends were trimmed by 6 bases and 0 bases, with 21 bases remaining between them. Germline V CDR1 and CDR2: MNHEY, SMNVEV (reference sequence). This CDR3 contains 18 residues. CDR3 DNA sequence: TGTGCCAGCAGCCTTCGGGCCACAGGGATTGGCTCCTACAATGAGCAGTTCTTC. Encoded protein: CASSLRATGIGSYNEQFF.

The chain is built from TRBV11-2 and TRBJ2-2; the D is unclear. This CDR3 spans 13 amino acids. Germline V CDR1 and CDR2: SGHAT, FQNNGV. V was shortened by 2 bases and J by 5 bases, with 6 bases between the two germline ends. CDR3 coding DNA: TGTGCCAGCAGCTTAACTGGTACCGGGGAGCTGTTTTTT. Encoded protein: CASSLTGTGELFF. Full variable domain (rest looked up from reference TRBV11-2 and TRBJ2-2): EAGVAQSPRYKIIEKRQSVAFWCNPISGHATLYWYQQILGQGPKLLIQFQNNGVVDDSQLPKDRFSAERLKGVDSTLKIQPAKLEDSAVYLCASSLTGTGELFFGEGSRLTVL.

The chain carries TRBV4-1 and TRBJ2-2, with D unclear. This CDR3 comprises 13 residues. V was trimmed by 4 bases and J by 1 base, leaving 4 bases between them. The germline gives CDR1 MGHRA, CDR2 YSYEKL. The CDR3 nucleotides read TGCGCCAGCAGCCGACAGAACACCGGGGAGCTGTTTTTT. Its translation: CASSRQNTGELFF.